These 27 T cell receptor beta chains were sequenced from one sample in a study of blood T cell repertoires in COVID-19. Generated by immunoSEQ multiplex PCR, the TCRdb table keeps only in-frame clones and is missing some. The sample contains about 270,000 clones, approximately 86% of which appear only once. The material sequenced was peripheral blood. Source of these receptors: a woman between 65 and 79 years old with COVID-19, enrolled during active disease.

DNA for the CDR3: TGCGCCAGCAGTGGGGGCCAGCAAGAGACCCAGTACTTC. Translation: CASSGGQQETQYF. The rearrangement links TRBV10-2 to TRBJ2-5; TRBD1 might be the D (5 bases). The CDR3 extends over 13 amino acids. V was pared by 4 bases and J by 2 bases, with 8 bases between. The V gene's germline CDR1 is WSHSY and CDR2 SAAADI.

This chain links TRBV3-1 (or the pseudogene TRBV3-2) with TRBJ2-1; D is possibly TRBD1 (6 bases). Germline lookup yields CDR1 LGHDT and CDR2 YNNKEL (reference sequence). Trimming took off 3 bases at V and 8 bases at J, with 8 bases between the two ends. CDR3 length: 12 residues. The CDR3 nucleotides are TGTGCCAGCAGCCACAGGGGTCATGAGCAGTTCTTC. It is translated as CASSHRGHEQFF.

The rearrangement uses TRBV7-2 and TRBJ2-1; 15 bases are shared with TRBD2. The CDR3 extends over 15 amino acids. Germline-derived CDR1 and CDR2 are SGHTA and FQGNSA. V shed 4 bases and J 8 bases; nucleotides not matched to a gene: 3. In nucleotides, the CDR3 is TGTGCCAGCAGCTACGGGACTAGCGGGGGGTATGAGCAGTTCTTC. Translation gives CASSYGTSGGYEQFF. The full variable domain, in which reference TRBV7-2 and TRBJ2-1 provide the parts outside the CDR3, is GAGVSQSPSNKVTEKGKDVELRCDPISGHTALYWYRQSLGQGLEFLIYFQGNSAPDKSGLPSDRFSAERTGGSVSTLTIQRTQQEDSAVYLCASSYGTSGGYEQFFGPGTRLTVL.

The chain employs TRBV24-1 and TRBJ1-3, with D perhaps TRBD1 (5 bases). The CDR3 sequence is 15 residues long. The V gene's germline CDR1 is KGHDR and CDR2 SFDVKD. Between the trimmed V and J ends, which lost 9 bases and 4 bases, there was a span of 18 bases. The CDR3 loop reads CATGAPLPPGNTIYF. The CDR3, as DNA: TGTGCCACCGGGGCTCCTCTCCCCCCCGGAAACACCATATATTTT.

The V call is TRBV24-1, the J call TRBJ2-3; TRBD1 matches 7 bases. The CDR3 extends over 16 amino acids. Trimming at V came to 3 bases and at J to 0 bases, leaving 5 bases not matched to a gene. Germline V gene lookup returns CDR1 KGHDR and CDR2 SFDVKD. CDR3 DNA sequence: TGTGCCACCAGTGATCCGGGACAGACCAGCACAGATACGCAGTATTTT. Translating gives CATSDPGQTSTDTQYF.

The chain uses TRBV6-6 and TRBJ2-2; no clear D gene. The germline CDR1 and CDR2 sequences are MNHNY and SVGAGI (reference sequence). The CDR3 extends over 12 amino acids. Between the trimmed V and J ends, which lost 0 bases and 8 bases, there was a span of 4 bases. CDR3 in DNA: TGTGCCAGCAGTTACTCGGCTGGGGAGCTGTTTTTT. The encoded protein is CASSYSAGELFF.

V gene TRBV24-1 combines with J gene TRBJ1-2; TRBD1 agrees at 8 bases. In germline, CDR1 is KGHDR, CDR2 SFDVKD. V lost 9 bases to trimming and J lost 3 bases; unmatched junction nucleotides: 17. This CDR3 is built from 17 residues. CDR3 sequence reads: CATCKGAGGFEHYGYTF. Here the CDR3 DNA reads TGTGCCACCTGTAAAGGTGCAGGGGGCTTTGAGCACTATGGCTACACCTTC.

The gene calls are TRBV2 and TRBJ2-7; D is perhaps TRBD1 (6 bases). The CDR3 extends over 12 amino acids. The V end lost 10 bases, the J end lost 0 bases, and 10 bases lay between the germline ends. The germline V gene has CDR1 SNHLY and CDR2 FYNNEI. CDR3 bases: TGTGCCACAGGGGCGAGCTCCTACGAGCAGTACTTC. Amino acids: CATGASSYEQYF.

This rearrangement joins TRBV11-3 to TRBJ2-2, with 7 nucleotides matching TRBD2. CDR3 length: 15 amino acids. Germline V gives CDR1 SGHNT, CDR2 YENEEA. The V segment lost 5 bases and the J segment 2 bases; nucleotides outside the gene matches: 5. In DNA form, the CDR3 reads TGTGCCAGCAGCCTAAGCGGGGTAAACACCGGGGAGCTGTTTTTT. Protein: CASSLSGVNTGELFF.

The rearrangement uses TRBV21-1 and TRBJ1-2. TRBV21-1 corresponds to a pseudogene. This CDR3 has 15 residues. The CDR3 bases are TGTGCCAGCTGTCCGGGGGGGAGGGCTAACTATGGCTACACCTTC. This sequence encodes CASCPGGRANYGYTF.

CDR3 amino acids: CATSDFEVGYTF. CDR3 DNA: TGTGCCACCAGTGATTTCGAGGTGGGCTACACCTTC. The V gene is TRBV24-1, the J gene TRBJ1-2; D gene unclear. CDR3 size: 12 residues. The V end lost 1 base, the J end lost 8 bases, and 7 bases lay between the germline ends. Germline V lookup: CDR1 KGHDR, CDR2 SFDVKD.

V is TRBV30 and J is TRBJ2-3; TRBD2 agrees at 9 bases. Trimming took 6 bases from V and 1 from J; bases not matched to a gene: 20. The CDR3 sequence is 19 residues long. Per the germline V gene, CDR1 is GTSNPN and CDR2 is SVGIG (reference sequence). DNA of the CDR3: TGTGCCTGTGCCGGCTTGCGGGGGGGCCCGGATTCTGGCACAGATACGCAGTATTTT. Residues: CACAGLRGGPDSGTDTQYF.

For the CDR3, the DNA is TGTGCCAGCAGCCAAGACAGGGGGAGCTATGGCTACACCTTC. It translates to CASSQDRGSYGYTF. The chain uses TRBV7-2 and TRBJ1-2, with 9 bases that match TRBD1. Germline-derived CDR1 and CDR2 are SGHTA and FQGNSA. The junction had 5 bases not matched to a gene; V was cut back by 5 bases and J by 4 bases. The CDR3 totals 14 residues.

The V gene is TRBV29-1, the J gene TRBJ1-2; 7 nucleotides agree with TRBD1. J was trimmed by 3 bases and V by 6 bases; bases with no gene match: 7. The CDR3 loop spans 13 amino acids. Germline CDR1 SQVTM, CDR2 ANQGSEA. CDR3 bases: TGCAGCGTCAAGGACAGGACCTACTATGGCTACACCTTC. This encodes CSVKDRTYYGYTF.

The chain carries TRBV5-6 and TRBJ1-4, with D hard to call. This CDR3 contains 15 residues. Germline values: CDR1 SGHDT, CDR2 YYEEEE. Trimming took off 4 bases at V and 5 bases at J, with 15 bases between the two ends. The DNA for the CDR3 is TGTGCCAGCAGCACTAGACGGGATATAAATGAAAAACTGTTTTTT. Amino acids: CASSTRRDINEKLFF. Filled out from reference TRBV5-6 and TRBJ1-4, the complete variable domain reads DAGVTQSPTHLIKTRGQQVTLRCSPKSGHDTVSWYQQALGQGPQFIFQYYEEEERQRGNFPDRFSGHQFPNYSSELNVNALLLGDSALYLCASSTRRDINEKLFFGSGTQLSVL.

The chain couples TRBV2 to TRBJ2-1, with 8 bases aligning to TRBD2. Germline V CDR1 and CDR2: SNHLY, FYNNEI. V gave up 6 bases and J gave up 15 bases; unmatched junction bases: 7. This CDR3 region has 11 residues. The CDR3 bases are TGTGCCAGCAGGGCCGGGACTAGTATGTTCTTC. Protein sequence: CASRAGTSMFF.

The chain uses TRBV7-2 and TRBJ2-3; 8 nucleotides match TRBD2. J gave up 2 bases and V 1 base, and 5 bases lay outside the gene matches. The CDR3 totals 16 residues. From germline, CDR1 is SGHTA and CDR2 FQGNSA. The CDR3 loop is CASSLVDGGATDTQYF. DNA for the CDR3: TGTGCCAGCAGCTTAGTGGACGGGGGGGCCACAGATACGCAGTATTTT.

The chain joins TRBV5-1 to TRBJ1-2; TRBD1 aligns across 7 bases. The CDR3 sequence is 15 residues long. Looked up from germline, CDR1 is SGHRS and CDR2 is YFSETQ. V trimming: 0 bases; J trimming: 5 bases; junction bases outside the gene matches: 7. The DNA of the CDR3 is TGCGCCAGCAGCTTGGATTACAGGGGTTCATATGGCTACACCTTC. Protein product: CASSLDYRGSYGYTF.

This clone has just a few counts. This rearrangement joins TRBV29-1 to TRBJ2-5; no reliable D call. The CDR3 covers 13 residues. In germline, CDR1 is SQVTM, CDR2 ANQGSEA. Trimming left V 1 base short and J 2 bases short, with 8 bases between. The CDR3 DNA sequence: TGCAGCGTTGAAGGGGCAGTACAAGAGACCCAGTACTTC. Translating gives CSVEGAVQETQYF.

J is TRBJ2-7 and V is TRBV3-1 (or the pseudogene TRBV3-2); 7 bases match TRBD2. The CDR3 sequence is 15 residues long. The germline V gene has CDR1 LGHDT and CDR2 YNNKEL (reference sequence). J gave up 6 bases and V 1 base, and 9 bases lay outside the gene matches. For the CDR3, the DNA is TGTGCCAGCAGCCAAGGATCTACGGGGGGTCGCGAGCAGTACTTC. This gives the protein CASSQGSTGGREQYF.

This chain uses TRBV10-2 with TRBJ1-5; 8 bases line up with TRBD1. V trimming: 3 bases; J trimming: 7 bases; junction bases outside the gene matches: 2. CDR3 size: 13 residues. In germline, CDR1 is WSHSY, CDR2 SAAADI. The CDR3 protein is CASSEQGGQPQHF. The CDR3 DNA follows: TGCGCCAGCAGTGAACAGGGGGGGCAGCCCCAGCATTTT.

The sample holds one count of this clone. The chain has TRBV7-7 and TRBJ2-3; the D gene is possibly TRBD2 (5 bases). The V end lost 5 bases, the J end lost 3 bases, and 9 bases lay between the germline ends. Germline loops: CDR1 SSHAT, CDR2 FNYEAQ (reference sequence). The CDR3 has 13 amino acids. CDR3 nucleotide sequence: TGTGCCAGCAGCCCCACTAGGACAGATACGCAGTATTTT. Protein sequence: CASSPTRTDTQYF.

This chain connects TRBV2 to TRBJ2-7, with D hard to call. V was pared by 6 bases and J by 5 bases, with 14 bases between. Germline CDR1 SNHLY, CDR2 FYNNEI. CDR3 length equals 13 residues. The CDR3 nucleotides read TGTGCCAGCAGCCGTAACCCGCTAAACGAGCAGTACTTC. This gives the protein CASSRNPLNEQYF.

This chain joins TRBV6-5 and TRBJ2-3; 10 nucleotides align to TRBD1. The CDR3 is 14 amino acids. Germline V gene lookup returns CDR1 MNHEY and CDR2 SVGAGI. V dropped 6 bases and J dropped 7; count of bases not matched to a gene: 7. CDR3 sequence (DNA): TGTGCCAGCAGCCGGGACAGGGGTCAAAATACGCAGTATTTT. It specifies CASSRDRGQNTQYF.

The chain joins TRBV7-8 to TRBJ1-2; possible D gene TRBD1, 6 bases. V dropped 5 bases and J dropped 1 base, with 14 bases sitting between them. The germline V gene has CDR1 SGHVS and CDR2 FQNEAQ. This CDR3 contains 15 residues. The CDR3 region has the DNA TGTGCCAGCAGCCTGGGGGGGGCGGGTAACTATGGCTACACCTTC. Its translation is CASSLGGAGNYGYTF.

V usage is TRBV7-2 and J usage is TRBJ1-5; D not certain. Germline CDR1 is SGHTA and CDR2 is FQGNSA. Trimming took off 0 bases at V and 0 bases at J, with 21 bases between the two ends. CDR3 length: 20 amino acids. CDR3 loop: CASSLARRSPVPDSNQPQHF. For the CDR3, the DNA is TGTGCCAGCAGCTTAGCTCGTAGGAGTCCCGTTCCCGATAGCAATCAGCCCCAGCATTTT.

Concerning this clone itself: The sample has other DNA sequences that encode this CDR3 too. The chain recombines TRBV18 with TRBJ2-7; D might be TRBD1 (5 bases). CDR3 size: 14 residues. Trimming took off 3 bases at V and 2 bases at J, with 11 bases between the two ends. Germline V lookup: CDR1 KGHSH, CDR2 LQKENI. The CDR3 protein is CASSPKRGTYEQYF. The DNA of the CDR3 is TGTGCCAGCTCACCGAAAAGGGGCACCTACGAGCAGTACTTC.